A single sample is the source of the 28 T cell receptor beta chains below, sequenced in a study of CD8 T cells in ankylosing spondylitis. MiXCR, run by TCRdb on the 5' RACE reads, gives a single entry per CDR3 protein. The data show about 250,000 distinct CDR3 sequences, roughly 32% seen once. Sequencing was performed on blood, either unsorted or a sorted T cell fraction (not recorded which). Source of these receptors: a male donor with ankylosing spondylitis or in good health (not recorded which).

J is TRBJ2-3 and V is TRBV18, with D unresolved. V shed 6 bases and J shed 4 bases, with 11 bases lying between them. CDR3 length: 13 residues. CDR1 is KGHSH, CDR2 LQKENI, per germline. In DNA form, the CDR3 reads TGTGCCAGCTCCGCAGATGGGGCAGATACGCAGTATTTT. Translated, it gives CASSADGADTQYF.

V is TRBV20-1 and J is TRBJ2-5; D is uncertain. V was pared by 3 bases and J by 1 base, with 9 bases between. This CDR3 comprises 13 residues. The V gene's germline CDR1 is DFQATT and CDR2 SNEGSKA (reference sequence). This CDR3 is CSARRPAQETQYF. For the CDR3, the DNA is TGCAGTGCTAGGCGGCCCGCCCAAGAGACCCAGTACTTC.

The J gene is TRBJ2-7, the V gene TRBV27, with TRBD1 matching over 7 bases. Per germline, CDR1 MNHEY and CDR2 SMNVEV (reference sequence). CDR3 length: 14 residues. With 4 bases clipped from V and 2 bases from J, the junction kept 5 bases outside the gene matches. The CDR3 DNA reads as TGTGCCAGCAGTTCATCGGACAGGCCCTACGAGCAGTACTTC. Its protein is CASSSSDRPYEQYF.

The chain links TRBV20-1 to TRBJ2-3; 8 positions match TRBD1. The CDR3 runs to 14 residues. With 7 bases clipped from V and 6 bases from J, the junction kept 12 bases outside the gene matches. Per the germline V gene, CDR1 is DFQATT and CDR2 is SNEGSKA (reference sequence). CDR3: CSVLARGRMDTQYF. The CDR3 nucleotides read TGCAGTGTGTTGGCCAGGGGGCGCATGGATACGCAGTATTTT.

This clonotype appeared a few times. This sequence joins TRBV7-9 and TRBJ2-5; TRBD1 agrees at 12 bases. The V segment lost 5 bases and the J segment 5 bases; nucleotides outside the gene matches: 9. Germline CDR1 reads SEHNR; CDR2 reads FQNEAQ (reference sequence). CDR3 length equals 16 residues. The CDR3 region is CASSPRDRGRWETQYF. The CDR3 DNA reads TGTGCCAGCAGCCCACGGGACAGGGGGCGGTGGGAGACCCAGTACTTC.

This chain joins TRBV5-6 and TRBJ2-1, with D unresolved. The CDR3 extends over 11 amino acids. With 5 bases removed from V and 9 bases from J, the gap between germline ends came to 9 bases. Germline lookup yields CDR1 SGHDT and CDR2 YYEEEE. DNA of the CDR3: TGTGCCAGCAGTTTCGGGTCTGAGCAGTTCTTC. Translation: CASSFGSEQFF.

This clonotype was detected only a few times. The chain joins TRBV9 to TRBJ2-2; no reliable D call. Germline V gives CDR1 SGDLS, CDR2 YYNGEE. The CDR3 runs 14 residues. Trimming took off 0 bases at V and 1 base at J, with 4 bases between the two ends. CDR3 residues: CASSVELNTGELFF. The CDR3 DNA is TGTGCCAGCAGCGTAGAGCTGAACACCGGGGAGCTGTTTTTT.

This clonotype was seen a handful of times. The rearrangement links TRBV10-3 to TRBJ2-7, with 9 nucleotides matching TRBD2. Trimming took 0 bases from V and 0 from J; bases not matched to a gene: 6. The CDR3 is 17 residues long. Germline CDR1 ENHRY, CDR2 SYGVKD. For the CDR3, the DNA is TGTGCCATCAGTGAGTCAAGCGGGGGGCCCCTCTCCTACGAGCAGTACTTC. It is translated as CAISESSGGPLSYEQYF.

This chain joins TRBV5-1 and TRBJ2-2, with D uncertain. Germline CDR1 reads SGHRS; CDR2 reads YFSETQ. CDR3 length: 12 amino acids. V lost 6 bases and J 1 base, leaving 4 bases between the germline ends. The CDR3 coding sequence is TGCGCCAGCAACCAGAACACCGGGGAGCTGTTTTTT. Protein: CASNQNTGELFF.

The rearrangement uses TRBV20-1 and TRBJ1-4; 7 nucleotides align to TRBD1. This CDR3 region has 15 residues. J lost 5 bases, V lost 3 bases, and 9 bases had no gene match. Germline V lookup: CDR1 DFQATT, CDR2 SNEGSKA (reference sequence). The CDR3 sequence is CSARPMGQPNEKLFF. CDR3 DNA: TGCAGTGCTAGGCCGATGGGACAGCCGAATGAAAAACTGTTTTTT.

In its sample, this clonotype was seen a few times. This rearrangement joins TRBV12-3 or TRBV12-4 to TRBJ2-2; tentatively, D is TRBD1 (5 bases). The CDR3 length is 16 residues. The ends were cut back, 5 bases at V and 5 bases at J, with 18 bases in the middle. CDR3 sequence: CASSQQGYSRTGELFF. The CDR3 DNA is TGTGCCAGCAGTCAGCAGGGTTATAGTAGGACCGGGGAGCTGTTTTTT.

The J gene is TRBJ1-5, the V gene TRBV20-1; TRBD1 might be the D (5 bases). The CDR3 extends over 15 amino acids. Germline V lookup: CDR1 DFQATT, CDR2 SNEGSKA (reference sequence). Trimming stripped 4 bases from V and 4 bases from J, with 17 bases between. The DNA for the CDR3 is TGCAGTGCTATTCCCGGCAGGGACTTGAATCAGCCCCAGCATTTT. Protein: CSAIPGRDLNQPQHF.

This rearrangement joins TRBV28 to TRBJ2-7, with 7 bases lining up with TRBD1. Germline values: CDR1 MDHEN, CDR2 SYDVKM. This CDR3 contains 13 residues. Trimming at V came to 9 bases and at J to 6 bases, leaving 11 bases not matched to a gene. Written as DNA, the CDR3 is TGTGCCAGTACAGAGACAGGGAGAGGCGAGCAGTACTTC. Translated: CASTETGRGEQYF.

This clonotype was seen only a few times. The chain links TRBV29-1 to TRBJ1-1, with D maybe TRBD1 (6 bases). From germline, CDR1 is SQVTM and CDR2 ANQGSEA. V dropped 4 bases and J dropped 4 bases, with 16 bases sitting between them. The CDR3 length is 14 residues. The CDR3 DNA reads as TGCAGCGTTGTTCCGGGGGGCGTCGCCACTGAAGCTTTCTTT. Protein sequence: CSVVPGGVATEAFF.

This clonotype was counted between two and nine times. The CDR3: CSAPKETSTDTQYF. In DNA form, the CDR3 reads TGCAGTGCCCCAAAAGAAACTAGCACAGATACGCAGTATTTT. The chain is built from TRBV20-1 and TRBJ2-3; D call uncertain. CDR1 is DFQATT and CDR2 is SNEGSKA in the germline V gene (reference sequence). This CDR3 is 14 amino acids long. V lost 6 bases and J lost 0, with 13 bases in between.

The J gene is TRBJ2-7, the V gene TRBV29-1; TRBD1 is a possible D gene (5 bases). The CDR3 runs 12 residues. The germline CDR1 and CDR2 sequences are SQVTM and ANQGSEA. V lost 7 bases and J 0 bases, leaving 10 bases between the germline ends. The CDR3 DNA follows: TGCAGCGCTCAGGACAACTCCTACGAGCAGTACTTC. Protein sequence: CSAQDNSYEQYF.

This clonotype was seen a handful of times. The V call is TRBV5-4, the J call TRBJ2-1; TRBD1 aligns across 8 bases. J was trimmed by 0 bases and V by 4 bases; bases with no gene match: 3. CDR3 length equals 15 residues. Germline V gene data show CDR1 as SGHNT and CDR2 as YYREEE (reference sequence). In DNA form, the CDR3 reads TGTGCCAGCAGCGCCGGGACAGGCTCCTACAATGAGCAGTTCTTC. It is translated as CASSAGTGSYNEQFF.

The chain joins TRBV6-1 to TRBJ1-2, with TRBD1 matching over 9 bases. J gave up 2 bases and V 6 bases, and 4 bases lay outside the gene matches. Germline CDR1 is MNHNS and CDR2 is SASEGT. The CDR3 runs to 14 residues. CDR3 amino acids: CASRPGTGNYGYTF. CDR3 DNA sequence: TGTGCCAGCAGACCCGGGACAGGGAACTATGGCTACACCTTC.

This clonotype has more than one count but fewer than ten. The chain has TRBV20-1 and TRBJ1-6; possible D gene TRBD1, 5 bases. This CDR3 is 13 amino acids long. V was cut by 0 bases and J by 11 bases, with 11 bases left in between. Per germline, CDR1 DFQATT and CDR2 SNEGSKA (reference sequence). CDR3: CSARDIGGAPLHF. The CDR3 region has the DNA TGCAGTGCTAGAGATATCGGGGGTGCACCCCTCCACTTT.

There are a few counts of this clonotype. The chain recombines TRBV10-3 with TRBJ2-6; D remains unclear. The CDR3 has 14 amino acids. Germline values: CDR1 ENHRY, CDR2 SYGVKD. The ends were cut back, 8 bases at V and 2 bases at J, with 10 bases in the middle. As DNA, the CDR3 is TGTGCCATCGAGGATGGACCTGGGGCCAACGTCCTGACTTTC. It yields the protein CAIEDGPGANVLTF.

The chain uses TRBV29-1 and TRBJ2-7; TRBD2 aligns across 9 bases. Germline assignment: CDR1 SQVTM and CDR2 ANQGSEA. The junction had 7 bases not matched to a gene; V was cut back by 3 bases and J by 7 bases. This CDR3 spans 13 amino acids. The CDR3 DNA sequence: TGCAGCGTTGAGGTCGGGACTAGCAATGAGCAGTACTTC. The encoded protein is CSVEVGTSNEQYF.

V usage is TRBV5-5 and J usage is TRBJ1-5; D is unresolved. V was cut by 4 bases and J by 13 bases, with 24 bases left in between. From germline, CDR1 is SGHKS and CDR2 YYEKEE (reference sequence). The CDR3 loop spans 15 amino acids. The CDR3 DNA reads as TGTGCCAGCAGCCTCCTTCCCCGTACTGAGACAATTCAGCATTTT. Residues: CASSLLPRTETIQHF. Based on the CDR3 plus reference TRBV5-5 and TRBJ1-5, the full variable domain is DAGVTQSPTHLIKTRGQQVTLRCSPISGHKSVSWYQQVLGQGPQFIFQYYEKEERGRGNFPDRFSARQFPNYSSELNVNALLLGDSALYLCASSLLPRTETIQHFGDGTRLSIL.

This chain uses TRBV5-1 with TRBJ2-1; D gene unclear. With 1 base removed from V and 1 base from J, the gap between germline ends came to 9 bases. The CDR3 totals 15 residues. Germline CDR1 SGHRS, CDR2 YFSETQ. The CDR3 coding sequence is TGCGCCAGCAGCTTGAATAGCCTGTCCTACAATGAGCAGTTCTTC. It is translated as CASSLNSLSYNEQFF.

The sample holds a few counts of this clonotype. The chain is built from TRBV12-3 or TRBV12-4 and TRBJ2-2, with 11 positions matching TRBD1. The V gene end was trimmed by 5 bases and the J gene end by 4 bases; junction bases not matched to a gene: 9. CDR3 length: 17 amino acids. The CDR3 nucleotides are TGTGCCAGCAGTCTCCTTCTGGGACAGGGGGGCACCGGGGAGCTGTTTTTT. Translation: CASSLLLGQGGTGELFF.

CDR3 DNA sequence: TGTGCCAGCTGCTTCGGGCTACGGAATCAGCCCCAGCATTTT. It yields the protein CASCFGLRNQPQHF. This chain joins TRBV12-3 or TRBV12-4 and TRBJ1-5; no definite D call. The CDR3 consists of 14 residues. Between the trimmed V and J ends, which lost 8 bases and 4 bases, there was a span of 15 bases.

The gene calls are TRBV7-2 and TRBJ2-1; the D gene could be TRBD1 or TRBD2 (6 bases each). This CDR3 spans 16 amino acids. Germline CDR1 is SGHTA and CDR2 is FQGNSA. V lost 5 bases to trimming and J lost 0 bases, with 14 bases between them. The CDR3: CASSPGGPSSYNEQFF. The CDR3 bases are TGTGCCAGCAGCCCCGGGGGCCCCAGCTCCTACAATGAGCAGTTCTTC.

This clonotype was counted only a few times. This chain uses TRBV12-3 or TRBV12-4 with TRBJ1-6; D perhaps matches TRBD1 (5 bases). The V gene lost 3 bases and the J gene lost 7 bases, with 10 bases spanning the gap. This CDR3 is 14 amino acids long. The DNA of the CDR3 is TGTGCCAGCAGTTTTCGGGGGTGGAATTCACCCCTCCACTTT. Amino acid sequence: CASSFRGWNSPLHF.

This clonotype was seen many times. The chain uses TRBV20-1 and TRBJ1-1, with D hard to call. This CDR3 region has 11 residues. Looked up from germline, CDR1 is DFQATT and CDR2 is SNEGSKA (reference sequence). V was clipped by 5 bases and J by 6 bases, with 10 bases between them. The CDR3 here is CSAVARSEAFF. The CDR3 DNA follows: TGCAGTGCTGTGGCCCGGTCTGAAGCTTTCTTT.